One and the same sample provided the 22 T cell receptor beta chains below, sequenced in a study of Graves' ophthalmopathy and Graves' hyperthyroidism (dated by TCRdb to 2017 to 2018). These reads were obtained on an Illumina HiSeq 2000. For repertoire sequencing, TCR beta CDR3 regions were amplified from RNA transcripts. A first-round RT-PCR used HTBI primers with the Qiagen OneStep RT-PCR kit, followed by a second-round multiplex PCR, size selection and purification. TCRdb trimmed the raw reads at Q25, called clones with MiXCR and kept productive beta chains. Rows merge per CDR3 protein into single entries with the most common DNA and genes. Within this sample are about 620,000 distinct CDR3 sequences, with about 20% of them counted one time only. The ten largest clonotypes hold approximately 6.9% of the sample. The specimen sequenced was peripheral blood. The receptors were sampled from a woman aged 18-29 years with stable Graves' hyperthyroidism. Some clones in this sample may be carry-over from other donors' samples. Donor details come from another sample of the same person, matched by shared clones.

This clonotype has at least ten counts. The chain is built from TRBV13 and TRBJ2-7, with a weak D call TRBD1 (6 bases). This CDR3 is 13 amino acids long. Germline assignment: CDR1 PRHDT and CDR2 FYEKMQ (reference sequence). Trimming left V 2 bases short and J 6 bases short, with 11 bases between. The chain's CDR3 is CASSLTDRSEQYF. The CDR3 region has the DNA TGTGCCAGCAGCTTAACGGACAGAAGCGAGCAGTACTTC.

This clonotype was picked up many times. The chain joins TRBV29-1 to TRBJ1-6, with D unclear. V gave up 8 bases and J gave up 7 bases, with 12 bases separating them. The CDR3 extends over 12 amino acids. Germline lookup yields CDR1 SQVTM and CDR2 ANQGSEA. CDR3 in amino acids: CSSDRHNSPLHF. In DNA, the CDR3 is TGCAGCTCCGATCGGCACAATTCACCCCTCCACTTT.

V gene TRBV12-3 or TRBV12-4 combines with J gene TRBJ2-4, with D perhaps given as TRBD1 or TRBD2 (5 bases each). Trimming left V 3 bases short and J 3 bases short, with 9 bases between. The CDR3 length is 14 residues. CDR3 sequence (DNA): TGTGCCAGCAGTTTGGGGGACGGCAAAAACATTCAGTACTTC. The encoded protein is CASSLGDGKNIQYF.

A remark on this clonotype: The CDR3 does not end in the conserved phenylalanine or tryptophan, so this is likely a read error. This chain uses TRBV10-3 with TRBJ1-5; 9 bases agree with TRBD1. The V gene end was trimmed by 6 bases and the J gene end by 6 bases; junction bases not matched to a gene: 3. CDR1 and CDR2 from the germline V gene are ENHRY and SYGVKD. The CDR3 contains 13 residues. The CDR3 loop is CAIRGQGGQPQHV. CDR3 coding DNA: TGTGCCATCAGGGGACAGGGAGGTCAGCCCCAGCATGTT.

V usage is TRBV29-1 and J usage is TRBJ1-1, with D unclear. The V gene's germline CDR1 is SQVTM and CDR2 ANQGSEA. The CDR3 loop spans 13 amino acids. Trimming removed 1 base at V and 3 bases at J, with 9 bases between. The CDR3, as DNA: TGCAGCGTTGAAGCGGCGCGGTACACTGAAGCTTTCTTT. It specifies CSVEAARYTEAFF.

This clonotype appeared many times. Here the CDR3 reads CASSSNRTRANTGELFF. The CDR3 region has the DNA TGTGCCAGCAGCTCCAACAGGACCCGCGCGAACACCGGGGAGCTGTTTTTT. The chain employs TRBV11-2 and TRBJ2-2; D is perhaps TRBD1 (5 bases). The CDR3 has 17 amino acids. The V gene's germline CDR1 is SGHAT and CDR2 FQNNGV. The V end was cut by 4 bases, the J end by 0 bases, with 15 bases between.

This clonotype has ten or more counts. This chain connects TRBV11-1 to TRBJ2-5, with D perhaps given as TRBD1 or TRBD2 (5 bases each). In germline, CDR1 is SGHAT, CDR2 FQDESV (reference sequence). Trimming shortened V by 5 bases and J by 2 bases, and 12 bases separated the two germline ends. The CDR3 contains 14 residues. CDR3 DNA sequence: TGTGCCAGCAGCAAAGAGGGACGGCAAGAGACCCAGTACTTC. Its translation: CASSKEGRQETQYF.

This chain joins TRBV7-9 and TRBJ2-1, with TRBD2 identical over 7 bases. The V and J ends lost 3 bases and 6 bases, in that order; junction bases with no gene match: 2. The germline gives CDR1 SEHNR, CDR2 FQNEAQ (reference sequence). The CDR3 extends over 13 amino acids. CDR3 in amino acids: CASSLGLSNEQFF. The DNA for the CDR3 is TGTGCCAGCAGCTTGGGACTAAGCAATGAGCAGTTCTTC.

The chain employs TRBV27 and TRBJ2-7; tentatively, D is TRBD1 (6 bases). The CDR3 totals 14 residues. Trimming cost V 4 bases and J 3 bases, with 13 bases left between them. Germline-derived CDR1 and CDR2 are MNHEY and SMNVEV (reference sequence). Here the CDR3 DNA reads TGTGCCAGCAGTTCGCGGACAGCCCTCTACGAGCAGTACTTC. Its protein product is CASSSRTALYEQYF.

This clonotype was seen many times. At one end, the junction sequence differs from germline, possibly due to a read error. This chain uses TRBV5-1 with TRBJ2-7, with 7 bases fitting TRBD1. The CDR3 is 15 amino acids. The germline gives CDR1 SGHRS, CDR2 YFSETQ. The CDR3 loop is CTSSPEGTVFYEQYF. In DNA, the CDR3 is TGCACCAGCAGCCCCGAAGGGACAGTTTTCTACGAGCAGTACTTC.

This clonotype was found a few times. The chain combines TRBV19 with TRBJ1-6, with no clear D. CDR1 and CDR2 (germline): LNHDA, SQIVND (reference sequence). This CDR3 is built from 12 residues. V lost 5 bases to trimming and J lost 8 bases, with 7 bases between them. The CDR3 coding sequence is TGTGCCAGTAGTTATCTGGATTCACCCCTCCACTTT. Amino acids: CASSYLDSPLHF.

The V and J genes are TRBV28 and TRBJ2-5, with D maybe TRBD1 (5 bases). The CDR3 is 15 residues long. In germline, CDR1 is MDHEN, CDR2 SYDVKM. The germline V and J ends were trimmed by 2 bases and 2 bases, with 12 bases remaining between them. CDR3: CASSLARVNQETQYF. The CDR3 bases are TGTGCCAGCAGTTTAGCCAGGGTTAATCAAGAGACCCAGTACTTC.

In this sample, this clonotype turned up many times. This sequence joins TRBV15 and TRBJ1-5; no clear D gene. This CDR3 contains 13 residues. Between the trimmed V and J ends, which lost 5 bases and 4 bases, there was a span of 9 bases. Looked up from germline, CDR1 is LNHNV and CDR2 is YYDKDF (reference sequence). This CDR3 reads CATSPDGNQPQHF. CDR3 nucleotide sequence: TGTGCCACCAGCCCGGACGGTAATCAGCCCCAGCATTTT.

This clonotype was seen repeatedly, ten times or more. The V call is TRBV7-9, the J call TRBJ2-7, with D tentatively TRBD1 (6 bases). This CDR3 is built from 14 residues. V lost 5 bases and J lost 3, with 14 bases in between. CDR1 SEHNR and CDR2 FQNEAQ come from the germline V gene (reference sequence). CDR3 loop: CASSLPDSYYEQYF. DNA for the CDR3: TGTGCCAGCAGCCTACCGGACAGTTACTACGAGCAGTACTTC.

The CDR3 nucleotides are TGTGCCAGCAGTGAAGACCTAGCGGGGGGCTACGAGCAGTACTTC. As protein: CASSEDLAGGYEQYF. V usage is TRBV6-1 and J usage is TRBJ2-7; 11 bases agree with TRBD2. Germline V gene lookup returns CDR1 MNHNS and CDR2 SASEGT. This CDR3 is 15 amino acids long. V dropped 1 base and J dropped 3; count of bases not matched to a gene: 2.

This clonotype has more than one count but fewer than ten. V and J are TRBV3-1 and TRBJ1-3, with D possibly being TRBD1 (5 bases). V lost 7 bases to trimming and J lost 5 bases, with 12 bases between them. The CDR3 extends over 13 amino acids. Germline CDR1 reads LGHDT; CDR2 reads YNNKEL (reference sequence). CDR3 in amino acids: CASKGLRRNTIYF. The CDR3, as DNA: TGTGCCAGCAAGGGACTTCGGCGAAACACCATATATTTT.

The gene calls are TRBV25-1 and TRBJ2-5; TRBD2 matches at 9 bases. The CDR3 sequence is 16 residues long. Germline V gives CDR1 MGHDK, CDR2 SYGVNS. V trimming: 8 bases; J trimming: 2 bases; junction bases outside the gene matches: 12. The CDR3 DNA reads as TGTGCCAGCGCCTCAACCCCCCTAGCGGGGCAAGAGACCCAGTACTTC. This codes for CASASTPLAGQETQYF.

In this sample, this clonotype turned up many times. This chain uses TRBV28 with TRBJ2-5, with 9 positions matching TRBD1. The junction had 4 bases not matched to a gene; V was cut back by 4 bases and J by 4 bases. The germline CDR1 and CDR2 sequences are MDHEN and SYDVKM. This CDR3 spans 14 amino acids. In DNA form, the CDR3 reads TGTGCCAGCAGTTACAGGGGGCGAGGAGAGACCCAGTACTTC. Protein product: CASSYRGRGETQYF. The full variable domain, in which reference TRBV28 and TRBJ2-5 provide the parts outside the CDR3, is DVKVTQSSRYLVKRTGEKVFLECVQDMDHENMFWYRQDPGLGLRLIYFSYDVKMKEKGDIPEGYSVSREKKERFSLILESASTNQTSMYLCASSYRGRGETQYFGPGTRLLVL.

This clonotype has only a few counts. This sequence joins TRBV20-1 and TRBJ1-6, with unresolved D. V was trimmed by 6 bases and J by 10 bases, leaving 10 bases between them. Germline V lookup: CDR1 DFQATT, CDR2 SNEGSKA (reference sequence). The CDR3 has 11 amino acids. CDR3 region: CSATGPSPLHF. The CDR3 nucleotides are TGCAGTGCCACTGGCCCCTCACCCCTCCACTTT.

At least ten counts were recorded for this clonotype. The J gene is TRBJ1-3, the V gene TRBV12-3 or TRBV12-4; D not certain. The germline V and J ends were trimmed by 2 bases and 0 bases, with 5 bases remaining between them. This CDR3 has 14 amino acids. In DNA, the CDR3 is TGTGCCAGCAGTTTACTGAGCTCTGGAAACACCATATATTTT. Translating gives CASSLLSSGNTIYF.

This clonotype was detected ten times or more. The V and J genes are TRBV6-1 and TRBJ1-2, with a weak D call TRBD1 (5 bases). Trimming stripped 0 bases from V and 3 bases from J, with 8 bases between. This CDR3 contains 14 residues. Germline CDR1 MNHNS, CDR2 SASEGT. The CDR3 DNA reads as TGTGCCAGCAGTGAAGCACTAGGGGACTATGGCTACACCTTC. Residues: CASSEALGDYGYTF.

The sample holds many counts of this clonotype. The chain's CDR3 is CSARREWMNTEAFF. The CDR3 DNA is TGCAGTGCTAGAAGGGAATGGATGAACACTGAAGCTTTCTTT. The chain recombines TRBV20-1 with TRBJ1-1, with D hard to call. The ends were cut back, 2 bases at V and 0 bases at J, with 10 bases in the middle. The CDR3 contains 14 residues. The germline gives CDR1 DFQATT, CDR2 SNEGSKA (reference sequence).